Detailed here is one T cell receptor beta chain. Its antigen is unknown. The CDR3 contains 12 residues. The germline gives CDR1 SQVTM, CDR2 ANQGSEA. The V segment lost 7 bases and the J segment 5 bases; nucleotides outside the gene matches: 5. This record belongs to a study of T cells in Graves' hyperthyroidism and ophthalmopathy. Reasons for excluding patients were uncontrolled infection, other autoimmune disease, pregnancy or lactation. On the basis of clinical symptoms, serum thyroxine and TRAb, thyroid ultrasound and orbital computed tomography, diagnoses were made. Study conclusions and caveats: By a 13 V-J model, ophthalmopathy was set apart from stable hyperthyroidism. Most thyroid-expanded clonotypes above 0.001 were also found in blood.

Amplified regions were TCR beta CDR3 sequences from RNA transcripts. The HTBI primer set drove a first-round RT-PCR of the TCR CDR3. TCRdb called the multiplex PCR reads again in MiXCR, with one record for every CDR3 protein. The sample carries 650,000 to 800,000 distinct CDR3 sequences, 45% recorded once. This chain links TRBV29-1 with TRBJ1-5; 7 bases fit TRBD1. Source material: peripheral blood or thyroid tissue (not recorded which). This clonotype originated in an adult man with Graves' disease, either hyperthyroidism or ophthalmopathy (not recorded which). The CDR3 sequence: CSAGDRYQPQHF. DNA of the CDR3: TGCAGCGCCGGGGACAGATATCAGCCCCAGCATTTT.